This T cell receptor beta chain was found in a study of T cells in Graves' hyperthyroidism and ophthalmopathy (dated by TCRdb to the late 2010s). In the study overall: Peripheral blood samples were taken at the time of initial diagnosis, prior to any treatment. Whether ophthalmopathy could be predicted prospectively was tested in an independent validation cohort made up of 18 to 20 hyperthyroidism patients plus 17 patients who later progressed to ophthalmopathy. TCR Vbeta CDR3 sequencing of 140 or so peripheral blood samples (around 45 ophthalmopathy, some 75 hyperthyroidism and roughly 17 progressor patients) is reported in the paper. After blood sampling, hyperthyroidism patients were treated with methimazole at a starting dose of 30 mg daily, and ophthalmopathy patients were treated with high-dose intravenous methylprednisolone. For training and testing, the 100 or so patients in the discovery cohort were randomly divided in a 7:3 ratio. TCR V-J signatures able to tell the groups apart were searched for in a discovery cohort of 90 to 100 patients, of whom around 42 had Graves' ophthalmopathy and about 60 had stable Graves' hyperthyroidism. Thyroid tissue and blood T-cell repertoires from several Graves' hyperthyroidism patients were also compared in the study. What the research found in general, with its limitations: Most expanded thyroid clonotypes (frequency above 0.001) were also detected in blood, suggesting blood repertoires may reflect thyroid immune responses. In validation, the model predicted progression to ophthalmopathy with approximately 71% sensitivity and less than 75% specificity, a median of 6.5 months before onset. In cross-validation, a model built on a 13 V-J signature told ophthalmopathy apart from stable hyperthyroidism with about 90% sensitivity and 81% to 82% specificity, and in testing the same model reached 80%/75%. No statistical method was used to fix the sample size in advance, and group allocation was not hidden from the investigators.

Graves' hyperthyroidism was defined as stable when no progression to ophthalmopathy occurred over 18 months of follow-up. Hyperthyroidism patients were newly diagnosed, with disease duration under 2 months, and aged 18 to 65 years. Any patient with an uncontrolled infection, another autoimmune disease, pregnancy or lactation was excluded. Diagnoses were based on clinical symptoms, serum thyroxine and TRAb, thyroid ultrasound and orbital computed tomography. Ficoll-Paque density gradient centrifugation was used to isolate PBMCs from about 9.4 ml of fresh peripheral blood. Total RNA was extracted using Trizol reagent, and RNA quality was assessed on an Agilent 2100 Bioanalyzer. Cut back by 1 base and 4 bases, the V and J ends lie 14 bases apart. The CDR3 runs 17 amino acids, cysteine and phenylalanine included. Only CDR3 DNA is held: 51 bases, read in frame from base 1. CDR1 and CDR2 are drawn from the germline V gene: LGHNA, YSLEER.

With regard to this clonotype: It lacks a known antigen. There are no base qualities to consult, and no much larger clone falls within one base.

The TCR beta CDR3 regions were amplified from RNA transcripts. A first-round RT-PCR of the TCR CDR3 used the HTBI primer set with the Qiagen OneStep RT-PCR kit. A second multiplex PCR round built the libraries, followed by size selection and purification. Paired-end sequencing of the libraries was performed with 100 bp reads on an Illumina HiSeq2000. In the source study's methods: Raw data were processed with SOAPnuke, discarding reads with adapters, uncalled bases, mean Phred below 15, or no exact constant-primer or identifier match. COPE v1.2.5 was used to merge the high-quality paired reads, and each unique nucleotide sequence was defined as a clonotype. MiTCR v1.1 was used to align the clonotypes against IMGT TRBV, TRBD and TRBJ reference segments. Analysis was restricted to V-J combinations with a frequency above 0.0001, which covered 99.2% of repertoires. A TCS score was defined as the ratio between F50 (clonal expansion) and ExV (chaos), using BLOSUM62-based TCRdist between CDR3 peptides within each V-J. Welch's t-statistics and random forest reduced several hundred V-J features to 13, which were used in a naive Bayes classifier (R e1071). The Morisita-Horn index was used to measure how similar the thyroid and blood repertoires were. Using fastp trimming at Q25 and MiXCR clonotype assembly, TCRdb reanalyzed the public sequencing data and kept in-frame beta chains. CDR3 protein duplicates are merged, each entry listing the most common genes and DNA. These V and J calls rely on TCRdb rather than the paper's analysis. This sample holds hundreds of thousands of distinct CDR3 sequences; about a third were observed only once. The ten largest account for 31% of the sample.

The chain was built from TRBV4-3 and TRBJ2-6; too little of a D gene remains to name it. This clonotype originated in a woman in her 40s with Graves' hyperthyroidism. Sequencing input: blood. The sequenced DNA is TGCGCCAGCAGCCAAGTAGTCGGCACGTCCGGGGCCAACGTCCTGACTTTC. This gives the protein CASSQVVGTSGANVLTF.